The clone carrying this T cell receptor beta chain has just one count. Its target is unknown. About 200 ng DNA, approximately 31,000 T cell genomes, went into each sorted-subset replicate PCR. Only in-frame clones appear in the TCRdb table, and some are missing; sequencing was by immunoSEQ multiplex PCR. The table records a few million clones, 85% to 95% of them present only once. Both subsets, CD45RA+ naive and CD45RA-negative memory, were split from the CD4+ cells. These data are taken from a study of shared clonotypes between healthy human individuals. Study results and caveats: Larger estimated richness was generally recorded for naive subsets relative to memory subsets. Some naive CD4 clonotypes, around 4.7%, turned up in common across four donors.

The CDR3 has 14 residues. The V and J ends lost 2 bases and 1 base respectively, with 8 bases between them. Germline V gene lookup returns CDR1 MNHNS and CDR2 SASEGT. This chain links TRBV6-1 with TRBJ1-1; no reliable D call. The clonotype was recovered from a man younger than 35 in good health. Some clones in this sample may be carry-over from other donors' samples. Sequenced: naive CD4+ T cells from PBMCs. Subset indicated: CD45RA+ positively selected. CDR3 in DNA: TGTGCCAGCAGTGAAACGGTAGAGAACACTGAAGCTTTCTTT. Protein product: CASSETVENTEAFF.